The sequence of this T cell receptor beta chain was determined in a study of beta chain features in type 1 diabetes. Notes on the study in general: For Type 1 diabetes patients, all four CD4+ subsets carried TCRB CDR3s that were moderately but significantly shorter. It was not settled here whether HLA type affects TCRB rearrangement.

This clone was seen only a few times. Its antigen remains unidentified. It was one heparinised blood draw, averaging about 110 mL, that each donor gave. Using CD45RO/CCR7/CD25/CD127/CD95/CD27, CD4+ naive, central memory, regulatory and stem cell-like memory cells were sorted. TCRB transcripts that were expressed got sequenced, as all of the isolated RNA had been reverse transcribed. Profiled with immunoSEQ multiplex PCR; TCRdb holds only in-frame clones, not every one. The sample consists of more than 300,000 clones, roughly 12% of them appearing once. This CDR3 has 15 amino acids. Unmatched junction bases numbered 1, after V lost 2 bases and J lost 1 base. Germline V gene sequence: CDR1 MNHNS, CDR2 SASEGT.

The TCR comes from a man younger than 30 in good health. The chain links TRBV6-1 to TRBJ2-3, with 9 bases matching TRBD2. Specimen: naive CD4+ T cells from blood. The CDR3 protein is CASSESGRRTDTQYF. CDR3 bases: TGTGCCAGCAGTGAAAGCGGGAGGCGCACAGATACGCAGTATTTT.